The 19 T cell receptor beta chains below come from one sample, sequenced in a study of cytomegalovirus exposure and HLA in healthy donors. 60 Vbeta and 13 Jbeta primers were used in PCR. Method: immunoSEQ multiplex PCR; TCRdb's copy keeps in-frame clones and lacks some. The profile shows about 140,000 clones, almost 85% of them singletons. The material sequenced was PBMCs. These receptors were collected from a woman between 35 and 50 years old in good health and CMV-seronegative.

This clone was found a few times. The rearrangement links TRBV7-4 to TRBJ1-3; possibly TRBD1 for D (6 bases). Germline loops: CDR1 SGHVT, CDR2 SQSDAQ. Trimming took off 8 bases at V and 0 bases at J, with 29 bases between the two ends. The length of the CDR3 is 20 residues. CDR3 DNA: TGTGCCAGCGGCTACCTGATCAGGGGCGGAAAGTTTACCTCTGGAAACACCATATATTTT. Translating gives CASGYLIRGGKFTSGNTIYF.

The rearrangement joins TRBV25-1 to TRBJ2-5; TRBD2 matches 7 bases. The CDR3 has 11 residues. Germline CDR1 and CDR2: MGHDK and SYGVNS. With V trimmed by 6 bases and J by 5 bases, 0 bases remained unmatched. DNA of the CDR3: TGTGCCAGCAGGGGGGGGGAGACCCAGTACTTC. Translated: CASRGGETQYF.

This sequence joins TRBV27 and TRBJ1-2; the D gene is possibly TRBD1 (5 bases). Trimming shortened V by 5 bases and J by 2 bases, and 24 bases separated the two germline ends. Germline-derived CDR1 and CDR2 are MNHEY and SMNVEV (reference sequence). The CDR3 is 18 amino acids. CDR3: CASSLRGAAFSPNYGYTF. The CDR3 nucleotides are TGTGCCAGCAGTCTTCGCGGGGCTGCCTTTTCCCCCAACTATGGCTACACCTTC.

The chain links TRBV5-5 to TRBJ2-1, with D possibly matching TRBD2 (5 bases). CDR3 length equals 15 residues. Trimming took off 3 bases at V and 0 bases at J, with 10 bases between the two ends. The V gene's germline CDR1 is SGHKS and CDR2 YYEKEE (reference sequence). CDR3 DNA: TGTGCCAGCAGCTCCAGCGGCGGCTCCTACAATGAGCAGTTCTTC. Translated: CASSSSGGSYNEQFF.

This clone has only a few counts. The chain carries TRBV11-2 and TRBJ1-2; TRBD1 matches at 7 bases. The CDR3 spans 13 residues. With V trimmed by 4 bases and J by 8 bases, 7 bases remained unmatched. CDR1 and CDR2 from the germline V gene are SGHAT and FQNNGV. CDR3 bases: TGTGCCAGCAGCTCAACAGGGGTTAGAGGCTACACCTTC. It yields the protein CASSSTGVRGYTF.

The chain is built from TRBV5-8 and TRBJ1-1; tentative D call: TRBD1 (5 bases). The CDR3 runs 13 residues. V was pared by 5 bases and J by 4 bases, with 12 bases between. Germline-derived CDR1 and CDR2 are SGHTS and YDEGEE. Here the CDR3 DNA reads TGTGCCAGCAGTCCAATTGGGGCCACTGAAGCTTTCTTT. Translated, it gives CASSPIGATEAFF.

The CDR3 reads CASSPTPDRGWYEQYF. Written as DNA, the CDR3 is TGTGCCAGCAGCCCTACCCCGGACAGGGGATGGTACGAGCAGTACTTC. The chain recombines TRBV5-4 with TRBJ2-7, with 9 bases aligning to TRBD1. This CDR3 is built from 16 residues. Unmatched junction bases numbered 12, after V lost 4 bases and J lost 4 bases. Germline lookup yields CDR1 SGHNT and CDR2 YYREEE (reference sequence).

CDR3 protein: CASRTWESGTSVDEQFF. In nucleotides, the CDR3 is TGTGCCAGCAGGACATGGGAATCCGGGACTAGCGTGGATGAGCAGTTCTTC. The rearrangement uses TRBV28 and TRBJ2-1; 10 bases agree with TRBD2. The CDR3 has 17 residues. Trimming removed 6 bases from V and 8 bases from J; junction bases left unmatched: 16. Germline V gene sequence: CDR1 MDHEN, CDR2 SYDVKM.

CDR3 sequence (DNA): TGCGCCAGCAGCCAAGACGATCGGGGACAAGGAGTGTATGGCTACACCTTC. Its protein product is CASSQDDRGQGVYGYTF. The V gene is TRBV4-3, the J gene TRBJ1-2; D might be TRBD1 (6 bases). The CDR3 contains 17 residues. Trimming took 0 bases from V and 5 from J, leaving 19 bases between them. Germline loops: CDR1 LGHNA, CDR2 YSLEER.

V gene TRBV2 combines with J gene TRBJ2-1; tentatively, D is TRBD1 (5 bases). Germline V gene sequence: CDR1 SNHLY, CDR2 FYNNEI. The CDR3 length is 14 residues. V dropped 5 bases and J dropped 0 bases, with 8 bases sitting between them. The CDR3 DNA reads TGTGCCAGCAGTAAACAGGTCTCCTACAATGAGCAGTTCTTC. Residues: CASSKQVSYNEQFF.

About this clone itself: Mismatch with germline at one junction end may stem from a read error. The V and J genes are TRBV7-9 and TRBJ2-5, with D hard to call. Germline V CDR1 and CDR2: SEHNR, FQNEAQ (reference sequence). The CDR3 spans 14 residues. CDR3 in amino acids: CSSSAPTAVETQYF. The CDR3 DNA sequence: TGTTCCAGCAGCGCACCCACTGCGGTGGAGACCCAGTACTTC.

In its sample, this clone was seen a few times. The V and J genes are TRBV7-8 and TRBJ2-5; no reliable D call. The germline CDR1 and CDR2 sequences are SGHVS and FQNEAQ. This CDR3 spans 15 amino acids. Trimming left V 0 bases short and J 2 bases short, with 10 bases between. The DNA of the CDR3 is TGTGCCAGCAGCTTAGCGTTTGCCAGACAAGAGACCCAGTACTTC. Its translation: CASSLAFARQETQYF.

The rearrangement uses TRBV11-2 and TRBJ1-1; D may be TRBD1 (6 bases). V lost 5 bases and J 0 bases, leaving 16 bases between the germline ends. The CDR3 consists of 16 residues. Germline CDR1 SGHAT, CDR2 FQNNGV. CDR3 sequence (DNA): TGTGCCAGCAGCGTCGGGGGGGACACACTGAACACTGAAGCTTTCTTT. It translates to CASSVGGDTLNTEAFF.

CDR3 coding DNA: TGTGCCAGCGGCCCTTGGTCCAGCTCCTACGAGCAGTACTTC. Protein sequence: CASGPWSSSYEQYF. This sequence joins TRBV27 and TRBJ2-7; D unclear. Germline CDR1 and CDR2: MNHEY and SMNVEV (reference sequence). The V end was cut by 8 bases, the J end by 0 bases, with 14 bases between. The CDR3 extends over 14 amino acids.

The CDR3 protein is CASSLDRAGPAFF. The CDR3 nucleotides read TGTGCCAGCAGTTTAGACAGGGCCGGTCCGGCTTTCTTT. The chain carries TRBV28 and TRBJ1-1, with 7 bases that match TRBD1. The length of the CDR3 is 13 residues. The V gene's germline CDR1 is MDHEN and CDR2 SYDVKM. V lost 2 bases and J lost 11; bases outside the gene matches: 8. Full variable domain (remainder filled in from reference TRBV28 and TRBJ1-1): DVKVTQSSRYLVKRTGEKVFLECVQDMDHENMFWYRQDPGLGLRLIYFSYDVKMKEKGDIPEGYSVSREKKERFSLILESASTNQTSMYLCASSLDRAGPAFFGQGTRLTVV.

In its sample, this clone was seen once. J is TRBJ2-6 and V is TRBV19, with D unclear. Per the germline V gene, CDR1 is LNHDA and CDR2 is SQIVND (reference sequence). V was trimmed by 6 bases and J by 2 bases, leaving 8 bases between them. The length of the CDR3 is 14 residues. CDR3 sequence: CASRILAGANVLTF. CDR3 sequence (DNA): TGTGCCAGTAGAATCTTAGCTGGGGCCAACGTCCTGACTTTC.

The rearrangement links TRBV28 to TRBJ1-2, with unresolved D. V gave up 7 bases and J gave up 5 bases, with 8 bases separating them. The CDR3 runs to 11 residues. Germline V gives CDR1 MDHEN, CDR2 SYDVKM. The CDR3 DNA reads TGTGCCAGCACCTCAGGTTATGGCTACACCTTC. Amino acid sequence: CASTSGYGYTF.

This clone was seen only once. V is TRBV27 and J is TRBJ2-5; the match to TRBD2 covers 10 bases. The CDR3 has 16 amino acids. Looked up from germline, CDR1 is MNHEY and CDR2 is SMNVEV (reference sequence). V was clipped by 4 bases and J by 2 bases; unmatched bases: 7. The CDR3 DNA reads TGTGCCAGCAGTTCTACGGGACTAGCGCGACAAGAGACCCAGTACTTC. Residues: CASSSTGLARQETQYF.

The count of this clone is one. This sequence joins TRBV2 and TRBJ2-7; 9 bases are a match to TRBD1. V shed 6 bases, J shed 3 bases, and the junction held 0 bases outside the gene matches. The length of the CDR3 is 12 residues. Germline V gene lookup returns CDR1 SNHLY and CDR2 FYNNEI. In nucleotides, the CDR3 is TGTGCCAGCAGGACAGGGGGCTACGAGCAGTACTTC. Translated: CASRTGGYEQYF. Filled out from reference TRBV2 and TRBJ2-7, the complete variable domain reads EPEVTQTPSHQVTQMGQEVILRCVPISNHLYFYWYRQILGQKVEFLVSFYNNEISEKSEIFDDQFSVERPDGSNFTLKIRSTKLEDSAMYFCASRTGGYEQYFGPGTRLTVT.